The 18 T cell receptor beta chains given below trace back to one sample, sequenced in a study of T cell responses to AZD1222 COVID-19 vaccine. Sequencing used immunoSEQ multiplex PCR; TCRdb keeps in-frame clones, though not all of them. The sample includes more than 100,000 clones, 85% to 90% of them seen just once. The starting material was peripheral blood, obtained on day 0 of AZD1222 vaccination. The source is an adult in good health.

J is TRBJ2-1 and V is TRBV4-2; D is unclear. The germline CDR1 and CDR2 sequences are LGHNA and YNFKEQ. V was pared by 0 bases and J by 3 bases, with 0 bases between. The CDR3 has 12 residues. The CDR3 DNA follows: TGTGCCAGCAGCCAAGACTACAATGAGCAGTTCTTC. It yields the protein CASSQDYNEQFF.

The count of this clone is one. CDR3 in DNA: TGTGCCAGCAGCTTAGTGGGGAGGCTAGAAGAGACCCAGTACTTC. As protein: CASSLVGRLEETQYF. The rearrangement uses TRBV7-2 and TRBJ2-5, with a possible D match to TRBD2 (6 bases). V dropped 1 base and J dropped 3 bases, with 12 bases sitting between them. This CDR3 contains 15 residues. Germline-derived CDR1 and CDR2 are SGHTA and FQGNSA. The full variable domain, with the rest looked up from reference TRBV7-2 and TRBJ2-5, is GAGVSQSPSNKVTEKGKDVELRCDPISGHTALYWYRQSLGQGLEFLIYFQGNSAPDKSGLPSDRFSAERTGGSVSTLTIQRTQQEDSAVYLCASSLVGRLEETQYFGPGTRLLVL.

A few counts support this clone. This chain uses TRBV7-2 with TRBJ2-4; D gene unclear. This CDR3 has 16 residues. V was clipped by 3 bases and J by 0 bases, with 12 bases between them. Germline-derived CDR1 and CDR2 are SGHTA and FQGNSA. The CDR3 DNA sequence: TGTGCCAGCAGCTTGGGATCGGAAGCAGCCAAAAACATTCAGTACTTC. It encodes CASSLGSEAAKNIQYF.

The chain is built from TRBV29-1 and TRBJ1-4; D remains ambiguous. Trimming removed 6 bases from V and 8 bases from J, with 4 bases in between. Germline V lookup: CDR1 SQVTM, CDR2 ANQGSEA. The CDR3 loop spans 9 amino acids. CDR3 sequence: CSVPEKLFF. The DNA of the CDR3 is TGCAGCGTGCCAGAAAAACTGTTTTTT.

The CDR3, as DNA: TGTGCCAGCAGCTTCACAGGGGATGGCTCACCCCTCCACTTT. It specifies CASSFTGDGSPLHF. J is TRBJ1-6 and V is TRBV7-9; 7 bases are a match to TRBD1. Germline-derived CDR1 and CDR2 are SEHNR and FQNEAQ (reference sequence). The CDR3 contains 14 residues. Trimming cost V 3 bases and J 10 bases; bases outside gene matches: 6.

The genes are TRBV28 and TRBJ1-4; D is possibly TRBD1 (5 bases). Germline V gene sequence: CDR1 MDHEN, CDR2 SYDVKM. Between the trimmed V and J ends, which lost 3 bases and 1 base, there was a span of 9 bases. The CDR3 covers 15 residues. The CDR3 coding sequence is TGTGCCAGCAGTTTGGGGGGGTTAACTAATGAAAAACTGTTTTTT. Translation gives CASSLGGLTNEKLFF. Combining the CDR3 with reference TRBV28 and TRBJ1-4 gives the whole variable domain DVKVTQSSRYLVKRTGEKVFLECVQDMDHENMFWYRQDPGLGLRLIYFSYDVKMKEKGDIPEGYSVSREKKERFSLILESASTNQTSMYLCASSLGGLTNEKLFFGSGTQLSVL.

The chain joins TRBV27 to TRBJ2-2; D remains unclear. Per the germline V gene, CDR1 is MNHEY and CDR2 is SMNVEV (reference sequence). The CDR3 extends over 12 amino acids. Deletions cut 3 bases from V and 6 bases from J, with 5 bases between. DNA of the CDR3: TGTGCCAGCAGTTTCCCCTCCGGGGAGCTGTTTTTT. Its protein product is CASSFPSGELFF.

The V gene is TRBV29-1, the J gene TRBJ1-3; D is uncertain. The CDR3 loop spans 14 amino acids. V lost 6 bases, J lost 0 bases, and 12 bases lay in between. Germline CDR1 SQVTM, CDR2 ANQGSEA. The CDR3 is CSVWRRSSGNTIYF. Here the CDR3 DNA reads TGCAGCGTCTGGCGGCGGAGCTCTGGAAACACCATATATTTT. The entire variable domain, with the rest obtained from reference TRBV29-1 and TRBJ1-3, is as follows: SAVISQKPSRDICQRGTSLTIQCQVDSQVTMMFWYRQQPGQSLTLIATANQGSEATYESGFVIDKFPISRPNLTFSTLTVSNMSPEDSSIYLCSVWRRSSGNTIYFGEGSWLTVV.

V and J are TRBV7-2 and TRBJ2-6; TRBD2 is a possible D gene (6 bases). This CDR3 is built from 15 residues. Germline V CDR1 and CDR2: SGHTA, FQGNSA. Trimming left V 8 bases short and J 2 bases short, with 13 bases between. DNA for the CDR3: TGTGCCAGCGGTATCGGGGGTGCTGGGGCCAACGTCCTGACTTTC. Translated: CASGIGGAGANVLTF. The variable domain in full, with the rest retrieved from reference TRBV7-2 and TRBJ2-6, is GAGVSQSPSNKVTEKGKDVELRCDPISGHTALYWYRQSLGQGLEFLIYFQGNSAPDKSGLPSDRFSAERTGGSVSTLTIQRTQQEDSAVYLCASGIGGAGANVLTFGAGSRLTVL.

The chain's CDR3 is CASTPSRGNTEAFF. As DNA, the CDR3 is TGTGCCAGCACCCCTTCGCGGGGGAACACTGAAGCTTTCTTT. The chain links TRBV27 to TRBJ1-1; D remains ambiguous. Germline-derived CDR1 and CDR2 are MNHEY and SMNVEV (reference sequence). CDR3 length: 14 amino acids. Trimming left V 7 bases short and J 1 base short, with 13 bases between.

This rearrangement joins TRBV9 to TRBJ1-6, with D unclear. Germline V gives CDR1 SGDLS, CDR2 YYNGEE. The CDR3 consists of 17 residues. V was shortened by 0 bases and J by 5 bases, with 15 bases between the two germline ends. The CDR3, as DNA: TGTGCCAGCAGCGTAGGACCCCGCAACAGCCATAATTCACCCCTCCACTTT. Its protein product is CASSVGPRNSHNSPLHF.

The chain joins TRBV12-5 to TRBJ1-1; TRBD1 is a possible D gene (5 bases). Germline V CDR1 and CDR2: LGHNT, FRNRAP. The CDR3 runs to 13 residues. With 1 base removed from V and 5 bases from J, the gap between germline ends came to 8 bases. The CDR3 region has the DNA TGTGCTAGTGGTTTGGAATGGGGGACTGAAGCTTTCTTT. Translation: CASGLEWGTEAFF.

CDR3 region: CASSLTALTNTEAFF. Written as DNA, the CDR3 is TGCGCCAGCAGCTTGACAGCCCTGACGAACACTGAAGCTTTCTTT. V gene TRBV5-1 combines with J gene TRBJ1-1; D is uncertain. CDR3 length equals 15 residues. Deletions cut 1 base from V and 1 base from J, with 11 bases between. Germline CDR1 is SGHRS and CDR2 is YFSETQ.

The chain's CDR3 is CASSVDDGGPWNEQFF. CDR3 nucleotide sequence: TGTGCCAGCAGCGTAGATGACGGGGGGCCCTGGAATGAGCAGTTCTTC. The chain has TRBV9 and TRBJ2-1, with D tentatively TRBD2 (7 bases). V was trimmed by 0 bases and J by 7 bases, leaving 17 bases between them. CDR1 is SGDLS and CDR2 is YYNGEE in the germline V gene. The CDR3 runs to 16 residues.

This clone was seen only once. The rearrangement uses TRBV27 and TRBJ2-1; tentative D call: TRBD1 (5 bases). Trimming shortened V by 7 bases and J by 5 bases, and 9 bases separated the two germline ends. From germline, CDR1 is MNHEY and CDR2 SMNVEV (reference sequence). The CDR3 length is 12 residues. CDR3 coding DNA: TGTGCCAGCAACCAGGGAAACAATGAGCAGTTCTTC. Translating it yields CASNQGNNEQFF.

This sequence joins TRBV2 and TRBJ1-1, with D perhaps TRBD1 (5 bases). With 10 bases removed from V and 2 bases from J, the gap between germline ends came to 23 bases. Germline CDR1 reads SNHLY; CDR2 reads FYNNEI. This CDR3 is built from 16 residues. The CDR3 DNA follows: TGTGCCACCAGAGGGACCTATGGGCCGGGTAACACTGAAGCTTTCTTT. Translation: CATRGTYGPGNTEAFF.

This clone is termed medium-sized. This chain joins TRBV7-9 and TRBJ2-1; D is possibly TRBD1 (6 bases). This CDR3 comprises 14 residues. V was cut by 2 bases and J by 1 base, with 6 bases left in between. Germline V lookup: CDR1 SEHNR, CDR2 FQNEAQ (reference sequence). CDR3 bases: TGTGCCAGCAGCTTACAGGGGTCCTACAATGAGCAGTTCTTC. Protein sequence: CASSLQGSYNEQFF.

The chain has TRBV5-5 and TRBJ1-4, with D possibly matching TRBD1 (6 bases). The CDR3 consists of 14 residues. The germline V gene encodes CDR1 SGHKS and CDR2 YYEKEE (reference sequence). Trimming shortened V by 4 bases and J by 7 bases, and 14 bases separated the two germline ends. CDR3 sequence reads: CASSMGTMSEKLFF. The DNA of the CDR3 is TGTGCCAGCAGCATGGGGACAATGAGTGAAAAACTGTTTTTT.